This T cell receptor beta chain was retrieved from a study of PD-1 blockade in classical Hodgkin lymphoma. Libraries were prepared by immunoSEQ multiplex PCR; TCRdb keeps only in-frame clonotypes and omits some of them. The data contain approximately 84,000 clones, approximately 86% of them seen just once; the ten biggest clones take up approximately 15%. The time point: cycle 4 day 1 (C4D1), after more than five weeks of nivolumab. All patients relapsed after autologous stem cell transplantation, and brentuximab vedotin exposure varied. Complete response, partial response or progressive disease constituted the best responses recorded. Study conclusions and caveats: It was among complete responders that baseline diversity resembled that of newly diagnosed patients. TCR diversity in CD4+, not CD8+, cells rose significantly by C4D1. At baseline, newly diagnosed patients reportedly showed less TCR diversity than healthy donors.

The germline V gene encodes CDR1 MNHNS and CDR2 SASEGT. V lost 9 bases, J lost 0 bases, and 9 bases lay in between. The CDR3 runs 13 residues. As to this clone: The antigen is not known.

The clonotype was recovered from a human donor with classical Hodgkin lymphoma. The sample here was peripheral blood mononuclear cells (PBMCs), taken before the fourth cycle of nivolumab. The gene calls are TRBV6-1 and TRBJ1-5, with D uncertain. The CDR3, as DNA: TGTGCCAGTTCAGAGTTTAGCAATCAGCCCCAGCATTTT. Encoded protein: CASSEFSNQPQHF.